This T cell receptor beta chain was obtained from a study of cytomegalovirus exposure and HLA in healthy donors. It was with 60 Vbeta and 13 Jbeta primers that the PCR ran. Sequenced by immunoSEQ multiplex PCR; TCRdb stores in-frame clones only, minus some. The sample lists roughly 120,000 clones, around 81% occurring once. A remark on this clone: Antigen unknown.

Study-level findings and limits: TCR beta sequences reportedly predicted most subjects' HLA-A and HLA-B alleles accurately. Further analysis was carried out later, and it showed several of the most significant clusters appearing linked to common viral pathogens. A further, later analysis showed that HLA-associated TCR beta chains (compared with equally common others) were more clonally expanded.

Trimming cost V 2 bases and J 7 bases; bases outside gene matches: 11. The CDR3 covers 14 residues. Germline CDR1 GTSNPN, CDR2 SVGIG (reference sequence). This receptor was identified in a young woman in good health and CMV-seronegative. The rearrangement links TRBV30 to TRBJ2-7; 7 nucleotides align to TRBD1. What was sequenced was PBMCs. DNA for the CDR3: TGTGCCTGGAGTTACACCACAGGGGTGGGGGAGCAGTACTTC. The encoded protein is CAWSYTTGVGEQYF.